This T cell receptor beta chain was sequenced during a study of shared clonotypes between healthy human individuals. Study context: The cohort comprised a couple of women and a few men. Their ages spanned 18 to 49 years.

Researchers divided each subset's genomic DNA evenly across several immunoSEQ plates. Repertoires were generated with immunoSEQ multiplex PCR, while TCRdb's copy carries only in-frame clones and drops some. The repertoire consists of about 2 million clones, with about 95% occurring once and the leading ten covering roughly 1%. Per the germline V gene, CDR1 is SNHLY and CDR2 is FYNNEI. This CDR3 is built from 17 residues. The V gene end was trimmed by 4 bases and the J gene end by 4 bases; junction bases not matched to a gene: 14. Terminally differentiated effector memory CD45RA+ cells were left out of the naive CD8 fraction, which was CD45RO-negative and positively selected for CCR7.

Input material: naive CD8+ T cells sorted from blood. The chain has TRBV2 and TRBJ2-7; 9 bases map to TRBD2. This clonotype was obtained from a man aged 18 to 29 in good health. CDR3 DNA: TGTGCCAGCAGTGGATGGGTAGCGGGGGCCTTGGGATACGAGCAGTACTTC. This gives the protein CASSGWVAGALGYEQYF. Filled out from reference TRBV2 and TRBJ2-7, the complete variable domain reads EPEVTQTPSHQVTQMGQEVILRCVPISNHLYFYWYRQILGQKVEFLVSFYNNEISEKSEIFDDQFSVERPDGSNFTLKIRSTKLEDSAMYFCASSGWVAGALGYEQYFGPGTRLTVT.